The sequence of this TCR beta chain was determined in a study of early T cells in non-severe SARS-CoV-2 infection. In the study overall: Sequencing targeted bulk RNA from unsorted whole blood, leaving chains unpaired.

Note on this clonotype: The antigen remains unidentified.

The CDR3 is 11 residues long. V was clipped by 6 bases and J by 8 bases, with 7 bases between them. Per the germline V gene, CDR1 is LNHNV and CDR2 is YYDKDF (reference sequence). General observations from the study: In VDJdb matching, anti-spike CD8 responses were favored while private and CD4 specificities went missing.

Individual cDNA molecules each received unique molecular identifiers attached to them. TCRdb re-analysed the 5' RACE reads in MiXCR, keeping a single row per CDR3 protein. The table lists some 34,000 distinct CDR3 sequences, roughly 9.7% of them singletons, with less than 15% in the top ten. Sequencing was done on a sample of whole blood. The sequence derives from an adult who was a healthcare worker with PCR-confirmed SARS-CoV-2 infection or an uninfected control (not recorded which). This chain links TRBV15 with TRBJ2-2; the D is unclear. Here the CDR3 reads CATRKSGELFF. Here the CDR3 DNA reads TGTGCCACCAGGAAATCTGGGGAGCTGTTTTTT.